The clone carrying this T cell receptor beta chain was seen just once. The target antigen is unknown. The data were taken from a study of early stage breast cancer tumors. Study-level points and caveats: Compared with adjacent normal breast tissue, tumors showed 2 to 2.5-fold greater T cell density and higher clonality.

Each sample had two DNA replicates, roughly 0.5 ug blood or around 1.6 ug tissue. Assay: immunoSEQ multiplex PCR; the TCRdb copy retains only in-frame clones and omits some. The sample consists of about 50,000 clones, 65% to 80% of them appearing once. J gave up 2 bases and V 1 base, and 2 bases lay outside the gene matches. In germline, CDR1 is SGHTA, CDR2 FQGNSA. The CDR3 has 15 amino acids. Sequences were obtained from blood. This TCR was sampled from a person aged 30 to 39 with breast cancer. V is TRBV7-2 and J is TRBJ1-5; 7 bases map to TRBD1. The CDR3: CASSLGTGGNQPQHF. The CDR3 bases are TGTGCCAGCAGCTTAGGAACAGGGGGCAATCAGCCCCAGCATTTT. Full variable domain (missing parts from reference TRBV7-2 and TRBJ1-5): GAGVSQSPSNKVTEKGKDVELRCDPISGHTALYWYRQSLGQGLEFLIYFQGNSAPDKSGLPSDRFSAERTGGSVSTLTIQRTQQEDSAVYLCASSLGTGGNQPQHFGDGTRLSIL.